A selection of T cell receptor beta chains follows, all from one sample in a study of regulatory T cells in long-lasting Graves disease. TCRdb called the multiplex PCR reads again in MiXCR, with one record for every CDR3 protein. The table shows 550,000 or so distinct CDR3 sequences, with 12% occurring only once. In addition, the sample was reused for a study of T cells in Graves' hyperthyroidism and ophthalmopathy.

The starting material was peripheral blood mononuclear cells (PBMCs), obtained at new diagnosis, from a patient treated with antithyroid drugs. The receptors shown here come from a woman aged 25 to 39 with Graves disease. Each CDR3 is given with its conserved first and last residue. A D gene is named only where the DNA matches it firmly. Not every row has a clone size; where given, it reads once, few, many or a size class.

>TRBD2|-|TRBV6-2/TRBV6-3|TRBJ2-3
CASSNGLAGDTQYF
TGTGCCAGCAGTAACGGACTAGCGGGTGATACGCAGTATTTT
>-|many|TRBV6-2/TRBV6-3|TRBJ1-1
CASRLGRNTEAFF
TGTGCCAGCAGATTAGGGAGGAACACTGAAGCTTTCTTT
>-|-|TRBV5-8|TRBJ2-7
CASSLNRGGYTATYEQYF
TGTGCCAGCAGCTTGAACCGGGGTGGGTACACGGCCACCTACGAGCAGTACTTC
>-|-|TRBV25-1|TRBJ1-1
CASSEQLDTEAFF
TGTGCCAGCAGTGAACAGTTGGACACTGAAGCTTTCTTT
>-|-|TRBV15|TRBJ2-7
CATSRDGDYEQYF
TGTGCCACCAGCAGAGATGGAGACTACGAGCAGTACTTC
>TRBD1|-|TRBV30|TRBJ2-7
CAWDRGSGQYF
TGTGCCTGGGACAGGGGTTCGGGGCAGTACTTC
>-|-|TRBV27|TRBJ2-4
CASSLWGQHIQYF
TGTGCCAGCAGTTTATGGGGACAACACATTCAGTACTTC
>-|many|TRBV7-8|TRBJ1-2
CASSPNRGYGYTF
TGTGCCAGCAGTCCAAACCGGGGCTATGGCTACACCTTC
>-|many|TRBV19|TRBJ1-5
CASSRLGPGQPQHF
TGTGCCAGTAGTAGGCTGGGGCCAGGACAGCCCCAGCATTTT
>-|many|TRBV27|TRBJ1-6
CASSPGGGSPLHF
TGTGCCAGCAGCCCTGGGGGAGGATCACCCCTCCACTTT
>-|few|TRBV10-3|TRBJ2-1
CAISEIQTVNNEQFF
TGTGCCATCAGTGAGATTCAGACGGTAAACAATGAGCAGTTCTTC
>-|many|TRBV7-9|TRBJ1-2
CASSSRLRESQANYGYTF
TGTGCCAGCAGCTCGAGGTTACGGGAATCACAAGCTAACTATGGCTACACCTTC
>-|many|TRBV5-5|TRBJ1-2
CASRHDGSYGYTF
TGTGCCAGCAGGCACGACGGAAGCTATGGCTACACCTTC
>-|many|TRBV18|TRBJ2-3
CASSPPGLALYTDTQYF
TGTGCCAGCTCACCACCGGGTTTAGCACTATACACAGATACGCAGTATTTT
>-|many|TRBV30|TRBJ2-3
CASAGRPDTQYF
TGTGCCTCAGCCGGACGACCAGATACGCAGTATTTT
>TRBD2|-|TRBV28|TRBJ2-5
CTSSLAGRETQYF
TGTACCAGCAGCTTAGCGGGAAGAGAGACCCAGTACTTC
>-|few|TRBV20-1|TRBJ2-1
CSARGIAAAPNEQFF
TGCAGTGCTAGAGGGATAGCCGCGGCCCCCAATGAGCAGTTCTTC
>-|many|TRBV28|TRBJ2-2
CASVGFFRNTGELFF
TGTGCCAGCGTTGGATTTTTTAGGAACACCGGGGAGCTGTTTTTT
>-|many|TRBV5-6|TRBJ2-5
CASSLSPGEETQYF
TGTGCCAGCAGCTTGAGCCCGGGGGAAGAGACCCAGTACTTC
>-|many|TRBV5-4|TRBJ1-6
CASRGSARNSPLHF
TGTGCCAGCAGGGGCTCCGCGCGGAATTCACCCCTCCACTTT
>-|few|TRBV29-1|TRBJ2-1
CSVETPSSYNEQFF
TGCAGCGTTGAGACACCGAGCTCCTACAATGAGCAGTTCTTC
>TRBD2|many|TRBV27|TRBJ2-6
CASTRRVAGRRSGANVLTF
TGTGCCAGCACCAGAAGGGTAGCGGGCCGACGTTCTGGGGCCAACGTCCTGACTTTC